Below are 20 T cell receptor beta chains sequenced from a single sample in a study of early T cells in non-severe SARS-CoV-2 infection. TCRdb re-analysed the 5' RACE reads in MiXCR, keeping a single row per CDR3 protein. The sample comprises 75,000 to 90,000 distinct CDR3 sequences, about 10% of which are singletons, and approximately 8% rests with the top ten. The source was whole blood, collected at baseline. Receptor source: an adult who was a healthcare worker with PCR-confirmed SARS-CoV-2 infection or an uninfected control (not recorded which).

This clonotype has at least ten counts. The rearrangement uses TRBV5-4 and TRBJ2-1; 7 positions agree with TRBD2. CDR3 length: 14 residues. Unmatched junction bases numbered 1, after V lost 4 bases and J lost 0 bases. Germline CDR1 and CDR2: SGHNT and YYREEE (reference sequence). In DNA, the CDR3 is TGTGCCAGCAGCAAGCGGGGCTCCTACAATGAGCAGTTCTTC. Protein: CASSKRGSYNEQFF.

This clonotype was picked up a small number of times. The CDR3 spells CAIKTGTESSYEQYF. CDR3 sequence (DNA): TGTGCCATCAAAACCGGGACGGAGAGCTCCTACGAGCAGTACTTC. The rearrangement links TRBV10-3 to TRBJ2-7; D could derive from TRBD1 or TRBD2 (5 bases each). The length of the CDR3 is 15 residues. In germline, CDR1 is ENHRY, CDR2 SYGVKD. V lost 7 bases, J lost 0 bases, and 16 bases lay in between.

The sample holds a few counts of this clonotype. The chain has TRBV5-1 and TRBJ1-1, with no clear D. The germline V gene has CDR1 SGHRS and CDR2 YFSETQ. The germline V and J ends were trimmed by 2 bases and 4 bases, with 15 bases remaining between them. The CDR3 has 15 amino acids. CDR3 nucleotides: TGCGCCAGCAGCTTACGATCAAGGCCGGGCACTGAAGCTTTCTTT. This gives the protein CASSLRSRPGTEAFF.

The rearrangement joins TRBV28 to TRBJ2-4; tentatively, D is TRBD1 (5 bases). The CDR3 spans 13 residues. Trimming removed 5 bases at V and 5 bases at J, with 10 bases between. Germline-derived CDR1 and CDR2 are MDHEN and SYDVKM. The DNA for the CDR3 is TGTGCCAGCAGTCCCCCGACAGAAAACATTCAGTACTTC. Translation: CASSPPTENIQYF.

V gene TRBV27 combines with J gene TRBJ2-1; possible D gene TRBD1, 5 bases. This CDR3 contains 15 residues. The V end lost 5 bases, the J end lost 2 bases, and 13 bases lay between the germline ends. Germline V gene sequence: CDR1 MNHEY, CDR2 SMNVEV (reference sequence). Here the CDR3 reads CASSLDQGAYNEQFF. In DNA, the CDR3 is TGTGCCAGCAGTCTAGACCAAGGGGCCTACAATGAGCAGTTCTTC.

The chain carries TRBV10-1 and TRBJ2-1; D is uncertain. Germline V gene lookup returns CDR1 WNHNN and CDR2 SYGVQD (reference sequence). The CDR3 has 12 residues. The V and J ends lost 3 bases and 16 bases respectively, with 16 bases between them. In DNA form, the CDR3 reads TGCGCCAGCAGTGACCTCGAAGGACGACGATTCTTC. This encodes CASSDLEGRRFF.

The chain uses TRBV7-8 and TRBJ2-3, with D unresolved. The length of the CDR3 is 12 residues. V was cut by 4 bases and J by 6 bases, with 8 bases left in between. Germline lookup yields CDR1 SGHVS and CDR2 FQNEAQ. CDR3 region: CASSSFSDTQYF. CDR3 sequence (DNA): TGTGCCAGCAGCTCCTTCAGTGATACGCAGTATTTT.

The rearrangement links TRBV7-9 to TRBJ2-7, with D maybe TRBD1 (6 bases). Germline V gene data show CDR1 as SEHNR and CDR2 as FQNEAQ (reference sequence). The V and J ends lost 5 bases and 2 bases respectively, with 13 bases between them. The CDR3 length is 14 residues. The CDR3 sequence: CASSPPDRTYEQYF. CDR3 nucleotides: TGTGCCAGCAGCCCACCGGACAGAACCTACGAGCAGTACTTC.

This chain connects TRBV10-3 to TRBJ2-7; D is uncertain. V was clipped by 6 bases and J by 4 bases, with 22 bases between them. Germline CDR1 ENHRY, CDR2 SYGVKD. The CDR3 is 16 amino acids. The CDR3 DNA is TGTGCCATCAGGGGTTCGGACCTTACCTTTCCTTACGAGCAGTACTTC. It translates to CAIRGSDLTFPYEQYF.

This clonotype was recorded a few times. This chain joins TRBV6-1 and TRBJ1-5; the match to TRBD1 covers 12 bases. The CDR3 is 17 residues long. Germline V gene lookup returns CDR1 MNHNS and CDR2 SASEGT. Trimming took 6 bases from V and 1 from J; bases not matched to a gene: 7. CDR3 sequence (DNA): TGTGCCAGCAGGTTGGGGACAGGGGGCTCCAGCAATCAGCCCCAGCATTTT. Translated: CASRLGTGGSSNQPQHF.

This chain connects TRBV6-4 to TRBJ2-5, with 14 bases that match TRBD2. The V segment lost 10 bases and the J segment 1 base; nucleotides outside the gene matches: 14. The germline gives CDR1 MRHNA, CDR2 SNTAGT. There are 18 residues in the CDR3. Here the CDR3 reads CATRTSGRWVLIQETQYF. The CDR3 DNA is TGTGCCACCAGGACTAGCGGGAGGTGGGTACTGATCCAAGAGACCCAGTACTTC.

This clonotype was seen a few times. The chain uses TRBV10-3 and TRBJ1-6, with D possibly matching TRBD1 (5 bases). The CDR3 loop spans 14 amino acids. The germline gives CDR1 ENHRY, CDR2 SYGVKD. V was shortened by 2 bases and J by 9 bases, with 11 bases between the two germline ends. The CDR3 spells CAISERGLGSPLHF. The CDR3 DNA follows: TGTGCCATCAGTGAGAGGGGATTAGGTTCACCCCTCCACTTT.

This clonotype is categorized as medium-sized. The chain employs TRBV20-1 and TRBJ2-7; TRBD2 matches 8 bases. The CDR3 sequence is 13 residues long. Germline values: CDR1 DFQATT, CDR2 SNEGSKA (reference sequence). V lost 1 base to trimming and J lost 3 bases; unmatched junction nucleotides: 2. The CDR3: CSARALAGYEQYF. In DNA form, the CDR3 reads TGCAGTGCTAGAGCCCTAGCGGGCTACGAGCAGTACTTC.

This clonotype showed up many times. The V gene is TRBV12-3 or TRBV12-4, the J gene TRBJ2-5; possible D gene TRBD2, 6 bases. V lost 3 bases and J lost 7, with 15 bases in between. The CDR3 length is 14 residues. In DNA form, the CDR3 reads TGTGCCAGCAGTTTTGGAAGTCCCGGGGGGACCCAGTACTTC. Amino acids: CASSFGSPGGTQYF.

Ten or more counts support this clonotype. The chain recombines TRBV5-6 with TRBJ2-1; D is unresolved. Germline CDR1 is SGHDT and CDR2 is YYEEEE. Trimming took off 1 base at V and 9 bases at J, with 5 bases between the two ends. This CDR3 contains 11 residues. The CDR3 sequence: CASSLLGEQFF. CDR3 coding DNA: TGTGCCAGCAGCTTGCTTGGTGAGCAGTTCTTC.

This sequence joins TRBV20-1 and TRBJ1-5; 10 nucleotides line up with TRBD1. The germline CDR1 and CDR2 sequences are DFQATT and SNEGSKA (reference sequence). CDR3 length: 14 amino acids. V gave up 6 bases and J gave up 5 bases; unmatched junction bases: 7. Written as DNA, the CDR3 is TGCAGTGCCGAAACCGGGACAGGGGATCAGCCCCAGCATTTT. This encodes CSAETGTGDQPQHF.

This rearrangement joins TRBV25-1 to TRBJ2-5; D ambiguous. Germline V CDR1 and CDR2: MGHDK, SYGVNS. The CDR3 has 12 residues. Trimming shortened V by 1 base and J by 5 bases, and 5 bases separated the two germline ends. CDR3 DNA: TGTGCCAGCAGTGAATCCGGGGAGACCCAGTACTTC. It yields the protein CASSESGETQYF.

Only a few counts were recorded for this clonotype. The chain has TRBV11-3 and TRBJ2-2, with a weak D call TRBD2 (5 bases). Trimming left V 3 bases short and J 1 base short, with 9 bases between. The CDR3 extends over 15 amino acids. The germline gives CDR1 SGHNT, CDR2 YENEEA. The CDR3 is CASSLRRGNTGELFF. The CDR3 DNA reads TGTGCCAGCAGCTTGAGACGGGGGAACACCGGGGAGCTGTTTTTT.

Ten or more counts support this clonotype. This chain connects TRBV2 to TRBJ2-1; D might be TRBD1 or TRBD2, each matching 5 bases. In germline, CDR1 is SNHLY, CDR2 FYNNEI. Between the trimmed V and J ends, which lost 4 bases and 14 bases, there was a span of 21 bases. The CDR3 is 14 amino acids. This chain's CDR3 is CASSGGPGAGLKFF. CDR3 nucleotides: TGTGCCAGCAGTGGGGGCCCCGGGGCAGGCTTGAAGTTCTTC.

The chain carries TRBV20-1 and TRBJ1-5, with no clear D. V lost 5 bases, J lost 4 bases, and 6 bases lay in between. Germline CDR1 DFQATT, CDR2 SNEGSKA (reference sequence). The CDR3 is made up of 11 amino acids. The CDR3 is CSASTNQPQHF. CDR3 sequence (DNA): TGCAGTGCTTCGACAAATCAGCCCCAGCATTTT.